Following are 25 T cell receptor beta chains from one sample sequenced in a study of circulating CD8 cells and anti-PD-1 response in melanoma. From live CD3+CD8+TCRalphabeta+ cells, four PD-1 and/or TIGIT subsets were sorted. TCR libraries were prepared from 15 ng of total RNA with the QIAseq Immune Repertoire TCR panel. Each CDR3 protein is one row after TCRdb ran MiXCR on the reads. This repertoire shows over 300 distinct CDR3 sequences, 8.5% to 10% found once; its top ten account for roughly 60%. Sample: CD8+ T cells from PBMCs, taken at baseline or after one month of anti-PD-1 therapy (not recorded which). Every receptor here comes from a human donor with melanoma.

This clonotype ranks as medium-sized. The CDR3 protein is CASSSGTREQYF. The DNA for the CDR3 is TGTGCCAGCAGTTCCGGGACGAGGGAGCAGTACTTC. The chain links TRBV28 to TRBJ2-7; perhaps D is TRBD1 or TRBD2 (5 bases each). The CDR3 extends over 12 amino acids. V lost 4 bases to trimming and J lost 7 bases, with 11 bases between them. Germline values: CDR1 MDHEN, CDR2 SYDVKM.

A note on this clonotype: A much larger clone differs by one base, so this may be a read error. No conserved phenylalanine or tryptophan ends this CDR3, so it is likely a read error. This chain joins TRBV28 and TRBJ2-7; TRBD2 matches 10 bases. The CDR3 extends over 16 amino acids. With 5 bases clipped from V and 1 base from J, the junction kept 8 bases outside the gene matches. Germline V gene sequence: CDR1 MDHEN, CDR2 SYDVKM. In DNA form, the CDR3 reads TGTGCCAGCAGTCCCTTGACTAGCGGGCTTTCCTACGAGCAGTACCTC. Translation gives CASSPLTSGLSYEQYL.

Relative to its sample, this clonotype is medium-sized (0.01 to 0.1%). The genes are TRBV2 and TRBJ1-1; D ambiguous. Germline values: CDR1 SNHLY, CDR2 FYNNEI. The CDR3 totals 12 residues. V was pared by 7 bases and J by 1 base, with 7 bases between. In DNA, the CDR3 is TGTGCCAGCATACCCAGGAACACTGAAGCTTTCTTT. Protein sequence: CASIPRNTEAFF. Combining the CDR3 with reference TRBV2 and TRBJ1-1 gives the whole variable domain EPEVTQTPSHQVTQMGQEVILRCVPISNHLYFYWYRQILGQKVEFLVSFYNNEISEKSEIFDDQFSVERPDGSNFTLKIRSTKLEDSAMYFCASIPRNTEAFFGQGTRLTVV.

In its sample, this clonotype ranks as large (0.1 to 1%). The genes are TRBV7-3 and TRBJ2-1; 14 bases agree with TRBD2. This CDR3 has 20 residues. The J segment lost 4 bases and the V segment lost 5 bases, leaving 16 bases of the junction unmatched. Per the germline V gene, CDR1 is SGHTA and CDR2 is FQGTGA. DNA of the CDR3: TGTGCCAGCAGCCCCGGGGTGGGACTAGCGGGGGTCTTAACGTACAATGAGCAGTTCTTC. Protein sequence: CASSPGVGLAGVLTYNEQFF.

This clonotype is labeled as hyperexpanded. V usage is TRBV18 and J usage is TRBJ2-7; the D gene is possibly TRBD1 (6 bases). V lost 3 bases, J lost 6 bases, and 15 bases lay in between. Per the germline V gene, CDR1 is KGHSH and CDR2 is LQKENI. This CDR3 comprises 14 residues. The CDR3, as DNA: TGTGCCAGCTCACCCACAGGGTACTTCGGCGAGCAGTACTTC. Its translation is CASSPTGYFGEQYF.

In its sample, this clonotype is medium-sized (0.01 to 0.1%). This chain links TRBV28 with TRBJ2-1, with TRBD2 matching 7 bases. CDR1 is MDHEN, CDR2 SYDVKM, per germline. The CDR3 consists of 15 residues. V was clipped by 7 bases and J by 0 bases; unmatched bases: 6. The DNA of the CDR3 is TGTGCCAGCACCGGACCGGGGGGCTCCTACAATGAGCAGTTCTTC. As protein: CASTGPGGSYNEQFF.

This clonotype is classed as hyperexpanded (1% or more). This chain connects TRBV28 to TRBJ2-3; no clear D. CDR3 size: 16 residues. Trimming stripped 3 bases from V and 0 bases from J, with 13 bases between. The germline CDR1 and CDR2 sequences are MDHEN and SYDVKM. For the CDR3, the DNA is TGTGCCAGCAGTTTTCCGGTCGGGCCTAGCACAGATACGCAGTATTTT. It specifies CASSFPVGPSTDTQYF.

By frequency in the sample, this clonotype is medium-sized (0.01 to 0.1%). The CDR3: CASSLVGGIYEQYF. The CDR3 DNA is TGTGCCAGCAGCTTAGTAGGCGGGATCTACGAGCAGTACTTC. This chain joins TRBV7-2 and TRBJ2-7, with D perhaps TRBD2 (6 bases). This CDR3 has 14 amino acids. The V end lost 1 base, the J end lost 3 bases, and 10 bases lay between the germline ends. CDR1 SGHTA and CDR2 FQGNSA come from the germline V gene.

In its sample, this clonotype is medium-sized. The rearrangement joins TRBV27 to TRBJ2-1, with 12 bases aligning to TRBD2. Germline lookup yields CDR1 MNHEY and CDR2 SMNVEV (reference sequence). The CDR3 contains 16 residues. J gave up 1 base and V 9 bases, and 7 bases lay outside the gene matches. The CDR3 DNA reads TGTGCCAGTAAACTAGCGGGAGGTTCTTCCTACAATGAGCAGTTCTTC. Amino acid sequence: CASKLAGGSSYNEQFF.

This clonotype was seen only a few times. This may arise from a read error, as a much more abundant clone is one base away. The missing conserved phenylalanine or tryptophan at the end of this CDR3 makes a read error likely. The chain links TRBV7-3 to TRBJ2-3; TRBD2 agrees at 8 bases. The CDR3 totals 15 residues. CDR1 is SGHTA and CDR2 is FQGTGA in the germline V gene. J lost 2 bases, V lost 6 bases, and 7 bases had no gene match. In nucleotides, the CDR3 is TGTGCCAGCAGTTCCGGACTAGCCATCACAGATACGCAGTATCTT. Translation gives CASSSGLAITDTQYL.

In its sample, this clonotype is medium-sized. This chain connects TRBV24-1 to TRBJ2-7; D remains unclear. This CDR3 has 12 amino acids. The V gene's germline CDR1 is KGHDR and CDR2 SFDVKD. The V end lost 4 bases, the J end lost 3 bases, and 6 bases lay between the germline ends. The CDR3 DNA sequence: TGTGCCACCAGTGACGGCAGCTACGAGCAGTACTTC. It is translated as CATSDGSYEQYF.

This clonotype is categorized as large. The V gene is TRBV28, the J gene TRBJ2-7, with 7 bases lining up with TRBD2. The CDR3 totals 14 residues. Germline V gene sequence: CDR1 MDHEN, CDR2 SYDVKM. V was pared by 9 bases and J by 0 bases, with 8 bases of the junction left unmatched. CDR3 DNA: TGTGCCAGTTTCACCTGGGGGGGCTCCTACGAGCAGTACTTC. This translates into CASFTWGGSYEQYF.

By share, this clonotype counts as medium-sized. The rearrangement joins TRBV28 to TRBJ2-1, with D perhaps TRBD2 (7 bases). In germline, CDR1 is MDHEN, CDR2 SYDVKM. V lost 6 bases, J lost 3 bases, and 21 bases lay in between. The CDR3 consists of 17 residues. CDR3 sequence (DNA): TGTGCCAGCAGCTACACCGTGGGAGGGGGAAGCTACAATGAGCAGTTCTTC. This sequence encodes CASSYTVGGGSYNEQFF.

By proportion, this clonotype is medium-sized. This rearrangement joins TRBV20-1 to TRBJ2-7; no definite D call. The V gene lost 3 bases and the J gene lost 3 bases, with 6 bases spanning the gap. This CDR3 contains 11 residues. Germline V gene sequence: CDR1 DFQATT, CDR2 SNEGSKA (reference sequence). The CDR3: CSAREGYEQYF. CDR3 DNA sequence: TGCAGTGCTAGGGAAGGCTACGAGCAGTACTTC.

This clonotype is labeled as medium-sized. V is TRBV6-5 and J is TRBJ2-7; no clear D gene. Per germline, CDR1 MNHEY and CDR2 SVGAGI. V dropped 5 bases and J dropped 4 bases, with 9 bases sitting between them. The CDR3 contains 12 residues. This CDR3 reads CASSQWGYEQYF. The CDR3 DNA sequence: TGTGCCAGCAGTCAGTGGGGATACGAGCAGTACTTC.

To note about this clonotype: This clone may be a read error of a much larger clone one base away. The CDR3 nucleotides are TGTGCCATCAGTGAGTCGAAAGAGCGGGAGTTCCACGAGCAGTACTTC. It yields the protein CAISESKEREFHEQYF. The chain combines TRBV10-3 with TRBJ2-7, with 8 bases aligning to TRBD2. Germline values: CDR1 ENHRY, CDR2 SYGVKD. Trimming took 0 bases from V and 5 from J; bases not matched to a gene: 9. This CDR3 region has 16 residues.

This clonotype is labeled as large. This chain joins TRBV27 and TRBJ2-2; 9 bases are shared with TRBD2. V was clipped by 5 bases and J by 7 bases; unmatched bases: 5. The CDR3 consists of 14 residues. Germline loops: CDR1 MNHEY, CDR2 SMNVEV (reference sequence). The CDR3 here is CASSALAGDGELFF. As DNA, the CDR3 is TGTGCCAGCAGTGCATTAGCGGGAGACGGGGAGCTGTTTTTT.

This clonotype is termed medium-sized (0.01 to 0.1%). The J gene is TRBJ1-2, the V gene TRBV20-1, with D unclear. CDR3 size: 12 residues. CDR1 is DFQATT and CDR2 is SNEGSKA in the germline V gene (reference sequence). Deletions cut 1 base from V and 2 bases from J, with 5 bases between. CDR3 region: CSARATNYGYTF. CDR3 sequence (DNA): TGCAGTGCTAGAGCAACGAACTATGGCTACACCTTC.

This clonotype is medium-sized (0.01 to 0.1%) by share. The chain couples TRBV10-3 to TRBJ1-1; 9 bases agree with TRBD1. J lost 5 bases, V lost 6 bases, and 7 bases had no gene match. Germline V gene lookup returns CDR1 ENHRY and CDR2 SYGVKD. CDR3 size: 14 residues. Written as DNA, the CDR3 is TGTGCCATCAGCCTCCGGACAGGGGCAACTGAAGCTTTCTTT. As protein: CAISLRTGATEAFF.

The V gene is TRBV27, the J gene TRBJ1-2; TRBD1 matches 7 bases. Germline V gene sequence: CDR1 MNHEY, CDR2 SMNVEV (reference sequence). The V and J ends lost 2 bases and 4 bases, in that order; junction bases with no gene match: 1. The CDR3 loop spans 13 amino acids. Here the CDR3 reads CASSLTGAYGYTF. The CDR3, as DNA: TGTGCCAGCAGTTTAACAGGGGCCTATGGCTACACCTTC.

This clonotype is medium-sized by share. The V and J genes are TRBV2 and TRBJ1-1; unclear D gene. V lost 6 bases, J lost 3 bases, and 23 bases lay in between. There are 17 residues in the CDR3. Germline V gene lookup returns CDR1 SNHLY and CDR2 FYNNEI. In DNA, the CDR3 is TGTGCCAGCAGGGTAGATAAAGACCGAGGGTGGGACACTGAAGCTTTCTTT. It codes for CASRVDKDRGWDTEAFF.

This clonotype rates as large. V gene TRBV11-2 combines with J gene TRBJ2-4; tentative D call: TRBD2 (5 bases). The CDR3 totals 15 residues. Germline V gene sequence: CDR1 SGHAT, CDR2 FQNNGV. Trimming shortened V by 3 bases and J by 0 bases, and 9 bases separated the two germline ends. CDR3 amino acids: CASSFHGLAKNIQYF. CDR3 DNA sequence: TGTGCCAGCAGCTTCCACGGACTAGCCAAAAACATTCAGTACTTC.

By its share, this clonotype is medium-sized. The CDR3 sequence: CASSLGPTTDTQYF. In DNA form, the CDR3 reads TGTGCCAGCAGTTTGGGACCGACCACAGATACGCAGTATTTT. V usage is TRBV27 and J usage is TRBJ2-3; the D gene could be TRBD1 or TRBD2 (5 bases each). There are 14 residues in the CDR3. CDR1 MNHEY and CDR2 SMNVEV come from the germline V gene (reference sequence). V lost 3 bases and J lost 2, with 9 bases in between.

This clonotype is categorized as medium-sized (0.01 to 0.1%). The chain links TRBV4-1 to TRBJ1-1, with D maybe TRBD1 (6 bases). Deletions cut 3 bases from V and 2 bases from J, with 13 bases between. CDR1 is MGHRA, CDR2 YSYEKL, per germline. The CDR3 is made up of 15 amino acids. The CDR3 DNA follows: TGCGCCAGCAGCCACCGGGACACGGCTAACACTGAAGCTTTCTTT. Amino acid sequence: CASSHRDTANTEAFF.

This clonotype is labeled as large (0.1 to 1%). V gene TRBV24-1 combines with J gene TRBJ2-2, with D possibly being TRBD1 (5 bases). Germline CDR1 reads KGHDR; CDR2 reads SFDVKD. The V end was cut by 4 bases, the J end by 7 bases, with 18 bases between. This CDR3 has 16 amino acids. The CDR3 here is CATSDPTDRLLGELFF. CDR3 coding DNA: TGTGCCACCAGTGACCCTACTGACAGATTGCTCGGGGAGCTGTTTTTT.